This T cell receptor beta chain comes out of a study of Graves' ophthalmopathy and Graves' hyperthyroidism. Germline CDR1 reads MNHEY; CDR2 reads SVGEGT. The CDR3 totals 14 residues. The germline V and J ends were trimmed by 6 bases and 11 bases, with 22 bases remaining between them. Cases classed as stable hyperthyroidism had no ophthalmopathy within 18 months of follow-up. Beta-chain TCR CDR3 regions were amplified from RNA transcripts. The library came from an HTBI-primed first-round RT-PCR and a second-round multiplex PCR. One entry per CDR3 protein, called by TCRdb with MiXCR from the multiplex PCR reads. Of roughly 420,000 distinct CDR3 sequences listed, 21% are singletons.

Sequenced: peripheral blood. The receptor's source is a woman in her late teens or twenties with stable Graves' hyperthyroidism. This rearrangement joins TRBV6-2 or TRBV6-3 to TRBJ1-1; a possible D gene is TRBD1 (6 bases). The CDR3, as DNA: TGTGCCAGCAGCATTACCTTCCCCTACAGGGATGCTTTCTTT. It specifies CASSITFPYRDAFF.